The 24 T cell receptor beta chains reported below all come from one sample, sequenced in a study of blood T cell repertoires in COVID-19. Sequenced by immunoSEQ multiplex PCR; TCRdb stores in-frame clones only, minus some. The sample lists 250,000 to 300,000 clones; approximately 90% were seen once. What was sequenced was PBMCs or T cells enriched from blood (not recorded which). Receptors were obtained from a man younger than 35 who had recovered from COVID-19.

CDR3 residues: CASSLEQGNSPLHF. DNA of the CDR3: TGTGCCAGCAGCTTAGAACAGGGAAATTCACCCCTCCACTTT. The chain is built from TRBV13 and TRBJ1-6; D is possibly TRBD1 (6 bases). This CDR3 spans 14 amino acids. The germline V gene has CDR1 PRHDT and CDR2 FYEKMQ (reference sequence). V gave up 1 base and J gave up 7 bases, with 8 bases separating them.

This chain uses TRBV7-8 with TRBJ2-7, with 8 bases matching TRBD2. From germline, CDR1 is SGHVS and CDR2 FQNEAQ. The CDR3 is made up of 16 amino acids. Trimming cost V 1 base and J 2 bases; bases outside gene matches: 7. CDR3 in amino acids: CASSLVGAGATYEQYF. CDR3 nucleotide sequence: TGTGCCAGCAGCTTAGTCGGAGCGGGGGCAACCTACGAGCAGTACTTC.

The chain combines TRBV4-1 with TRBJ1-6; a possible D gene is TRBD1 (6 bases). V lost 3 bases and J 9 bases, leaving 18 bases between the germline ends. The CDR3 has 16 residues. The germline V gene encodes CDR1 MGHRA and CDR2 YSYEKL. The CDR3 coding sequence is TGCGCCAGCAGCCAGCATCAGGACATAGGGGGTTCACCCCTCCACTTT. Residues: CASSQHQDIGGSPLHF.

This chain uses TRBV27 with TRBJ2-1; possibly TRBD2 for D (5 bases). Deletions cut 7 bases from V and 8 bases from J, with 21 bases between. In germline, CDR1 is MNHEY, CDR2 SMNVEV (reference sequence). This CDR3 contains 15 residues. CDR3 sequence (DNA): TGTGCCAGCATGTTCAATAGTGGGAGCTTCGATGAGCAGTTCTTC. This sequence encodes CASMFNSGSFDEQFF.

This chain connects TRBV19 to TRBJ1-5; D is ambiguous. Trimming removed 2 bases from V and 0 bases from J, with 8 bases in between. CDR3 length: 15 amino acids. Germline assignment: CDR1 LNHDA and CDR2 SQIVND (reference sequence). The CDR3 is CASSIFSNSNQPQHF. DNA of the CDR3: TGTGCCAGTAGTATATTTAGCAATAGCAATCAGCCCCAGCATTTT.

The genes are TRBV18 and TRBJ1-1; 8 bases agree with TRBD1. Germline-derived CDR1 and CDR2 are KGHSH and LQKENI. After removal of 5 bases from V and 1 base from J, the junction contained 3 bases not matched to a gene. CDR3 length: 14 amino acids. CDR3: CASSNTGGNTEAFF. The CDR3 DNA follows: TGTGCCAGCTCAAATACAGGGGGGAACACTGAAGCTTTCTTT. The whole variable domain, filled in from reference TRBV18 and TRBJ1-1, reads NAGVMQNPRHLVRRRGQEARLRCSPMKGHSHVYWYRQLPEEGLKFMVYLQKENIIDESGMPKERFSAEFPKEGPSILRIQQVVRGDSAAYFCASSNTGGNTEAFFGQGTRLTVV.

The chain joins TRBV21-1 to TRBJ2-6; the D call TRBD1 from the table was never checked on the DNA. TRBV21-1 is designated a pseudogene. CDR3 length equals 17 residues. The CDR3 DNA is TGTGCCAGCAGGAACCGGGACAGCACCTCTGGGGCCAACGTCCTGACTTTC. Residues: CASRNRDSTSGANVLTF.

This sequence joins TRBV7-2 and TRBJ1-5, with TRBD1 as a possible D gene (5 bases). Deletions cut 3 bases from V and 2 bases from J, with 8 bases between. There are 14 residues in the CDR3. Germline CDR1 reads SGHTA; CDR2 reads FQGNSA. Here the CDR3 DNA reads TGTGCCAGCAGCTTGTTAGGGGGCAATCAGCCCCAGCATTTT. Translated: CASSLLGGNQPQHF.

The gene calls are TRBV24-1 and TRBJ2-2, with 11 bases lining up with TRBD2. The length of the CDR3 is 17 residues. Losses at the gene ends were 2 bases for V and 1 base for J; bases not matched to a gene: 2. Per germline, CDR1 KGHDR and CDR2 SFDVKD. CDR3 nucleotides: TGTGCCACCAGTGATTCAGGACTAGCGGGGAACACCGGGGAGCTGTTTTTT. Translating it yields CATSDSGLAGNTGELFF.

The chain is built from TRBV30 and TRBJ1-1; D call uncertain. Germline CDR1 is GTSNPN and CDR2 is SVGIG (reference sequence). Trimming removed 5 bases at V and 8 bases at J, with 15 bases between. The CDR3 covers 12 residues. The CDR3 region has the DNA TGTGCCTGGGGGGAGGGCCTTGCGGAAGCTTTCTTT. Its protein product is CAWGEGLAEAFF.

The chain carries TRBV5-6 and TRBJ2-7; no firm D call. V was clipped by 1 base and J by 6 bases, with 11 bases between them. The germline V gene has CDR1 SGHDT and CDR2 YYEEEE. The CDR3 loop spans 13 amino acids. The CDR3 protein is CASSLRHWVEQYF. The CDR3 region has the DNA TGTGCCAGCAGCTTGAGACACTGGGTCGAGCAGTACTTC. The full variable domain, completed using reference TRBV5-6 and TRBJ2-7, is DAGVTQSPTHLIKTRGQQVTLRCSPKSGHDTVSWYQQALGQGPQFIFQYYEEEERQRGNFPDRFSGHQFPNYSSELNVNALLLGDSALYLCASSLRHWVEQYFGPGTRLTVT.

The DNA for the CDR3 is TGTGCCACCAGCAGAGATGGTTCGGAGGACAATGAGCAGTTCTTC. Translating it yields CATSRDGSEDNEQFF. The V and J genes are TRBV15 and TRBJ2-1, with a weak D call TRBD2 (5 bases). Germline V CDR1 and CDR2: LNHNV, YYDKDF (reference sequence). The CDR3 contains 15 residues. The germline V and J ends were trimmed by 0 bases and 5 bases, with 11 bases remaining between them. Supplemented by reference TRBV15 and TRBJ2-1, the full variable domain reads DAMVIQNPRYQVTQFGKPVTLSCSQTLNHNVMYWYQQKSSQAPKLLFHYYDKDFNNEADTPDNFQSRRPNTSFCFLDIRSPGLGDTAMYLCATSRDGSEDNEQFFGPGTRLTVL.

The rearrangement uses TRBV7-9 and TRBJ2-5; 7 bases are a match to TRBD2. The CDR3 runs to 14 residues. CDR1 is SEHNR and CDR2 is FQNEAQ in the germline V gene (reference sequence). J gave up 4 bases and V 1 base, and 3 bases lay outside the gene matches. CDR3 in DNA: TGTGCCAGCAGCTTAGGTTCGGGAGGAGAGACCCAGTACTTC. Protein sequence: CASSLGSGGETQYF.

CDR3 nucleotides: TGTGCCAGCAGCGAGGGGACTAGCGGGAGGTTTAGGGTAGAGACCCAGTACTTC. This gives the protein CASSEGTSGRFRVETQYF. This rearrangement joins TRBV9 to TRBJ2-5; 15 nucleotides align to TRBD2. Trimming at V came to 3 bases and at J to 4 bases, leaving 10 bases not matched to a gene. The CDR3 has 18 residues. Germline V gene sequence: CDR1 SGDLS, CDR2 YYNGEE.

This chain's CDR3 is CATSGGRDRRTDTQYF. DNA for the CDR3: TGTGCCACCAGTGGCGGCAGGGACAGACGCACAGATACGCAGTATTTT. The chain employs TRBV15 and TRBJ2-3, with 7 bases that match TRBD1. The V segment lost 6 bases and the J segment 1 base; nucleotides outside the gene matches: 10. Germline V gene sequence: CDR1 LNHNV, CDR2 YYDKDF (reference sequence). The length of the CDR3 is 16 residues.

The chain employs TRBV7-6 and TRBJ2-5, with TRBD1 matching 11 bases. The V segment lost 1 base and the J segment 4 bases; nucleotides outside the gene matches: 5. Germline CDR1 is SGHVS and CDR2 is FNYEAQ. This CDR3 is built from 16 residues. The CDR3 region has the DNA TGTGCCAGCAGCTTAGGTGCGGGACAGGGGGGAGAGACCCAGTACTTC. Translated, it gives CASSLGAGQGGETQYF.

This clone was seen a single time. This chain uses TRBV10-3 with TRBJ2-3; D unresolved. Trimming stripped 0 bases from V and 0 bases from J, with 16 bases between. Germline V gene sequence: CDR1 ENHRY, CDR2 SYGVKD. The CDR3 has 18 residues. CDR3 bases: TGTGCCATCAGTGAGTCGAGCCGACTGTCCCTGAGCACAGATACGCAGTATTTT. It encodes CAISESSRLSLSTDTQYF.

This chain connects TRBV19 to TRBJ2-7; 8 bases are a match to TRBD1. Germline loops: CDR1 LNHDA, CDR2 SQIVND (reference sequence). The CDR3 consists of 13 residues. With V trimmed by 3 bases and J by 10 bases, 8 bases remained unmatched. In DNA, the CDR3 is TGTGCCAGTAGTATCTGGGCAGGGGGCCTCCAGTACTTC. Protein product: CASSIWAGGLQYF.

The chain combines TRBV15 with TRBJ1-2, with TRBD1 matching over 9 bases. J gave up 8 bases and V 1 base, and 2 bases lay outside the gene matches. The V gene's germline CDR1 is LNHNV and CDR2 YYDKDF (reference sequence). The CDR3 is 13 residues long. This CDR3 reads CATSRGQGGGYTF. The CDR3 nucleotides are TGTGCCACCAGCAGAGGACAGGGGGGCGGCTACACCTTC. The variable domain in full, completed from reference TRBV15 and TRBJ1-2, reads DAMVIQNPRYQVTQFGKPVTLSCSQTLNHNVMYWYQQKSSQAPKLLFHYYDKDFNNEADTPDNFQSRRPNTSFCFLDIRSPGLGDTAMYLCATSRGQGGGYTFGSGTRLTVV.

This clone came up a few times. The V call is TRBV15, the J call TRBJ1-1, with TRBD1 as a possible D gene (6 bases). This CDR3 spans 13 amino acids. V lost 6 bases and J 0 bases, leaving 8 bases between the germline ends. Germline CDR1 is LNHNV and CDR2 is YYDKDF (reference sequence). In nucleotides, the CDR3 is TGTGCCACCAGGGACAGCCTGAACACTGAAGCTTTCTTT. Translated, it gives CATRDSLNTEAFF. The entire variable domain, with the rest obtained from reference TRBV15 and TRBJ1-1, is as follows: DAMVIQNPRYQVTQFGKPVTLSCSQTLNHNVMYWYQQKSSQAPKLLFHYYDKDFNNEADTPDNFQSRRPNTSFCFLDIRSPGLGDTAMYLCATRDSLNTEAFFGQGTRLTVV.

The CDR3 protein is CASSLGQGEHSPLHF. The CDR3 DNA reads as TGTGCCAGCAGCTTGGGACAGGGGGAGCATTCACCCCTCCACTTT. The chain carries TRBV5-4 and TRBJ1-6, with 9 bases matching TRBD1. V lost 0 bases to trimming and J lost 8 bases; unmatched junction nucleotides: 3. The germline V gene has CDR1 SGHNT and CDR2 YYREEE (reference sequence). The CDR3 runs to 15 residues.

In nucleotides, the CDR3 is TGTGCCAGCAGCCCCGAGGTCCCCTACGAGCAGTACTTC. Protein sequence: CASSPEVPYEQYF. The V gene is TRBV3-1 (or the pseudogene TRBV3-2), the J gene TRBJ2-7; no firm D call. The V gene lost 4 bases and the J gene lost 2 bases, with 9 bases spanning the gap. The germline CDR1 and CDR2 sequences are LGHDT and YNNKEL (reference sequence). There are 13 residues in the CDR3.

J is TRBJ1-6 and V is TRBV27; the match to TRBD1 covers 8 bases. Germline values: CDR1 MNHEY, CDR2 SMNVEV (reference sequence). V was pared by 5 bases and J by 4 bases, with 4 bases of the junction left unmatched. This CDR3 is 15 amino acids long. This CDR3 is CASSQRQGYNSPLHF. DNA of the CDR3: TGTGCCAGCAGTCAAAGACAGGGGTATAATTCACCCCTCCACTTT.

V usage is TRBV5-6 and J usage is TRBJ2-5, with D hard to call. CDR1 and CDR2 (germline): SGHDT, YYEEEE. The ends were cut back, 1 base at V and 3 bases at J, with 19 bases in the middle. The CDR3 is made up of 17 amino acids. CDR3 DNA sequence: TGTGCCAGCAGCTTGTCGTCTACAGACCCTCGAAAAGAGACCCAGTACTTC. It is translated as CASSLSSTDPRKETQYF.